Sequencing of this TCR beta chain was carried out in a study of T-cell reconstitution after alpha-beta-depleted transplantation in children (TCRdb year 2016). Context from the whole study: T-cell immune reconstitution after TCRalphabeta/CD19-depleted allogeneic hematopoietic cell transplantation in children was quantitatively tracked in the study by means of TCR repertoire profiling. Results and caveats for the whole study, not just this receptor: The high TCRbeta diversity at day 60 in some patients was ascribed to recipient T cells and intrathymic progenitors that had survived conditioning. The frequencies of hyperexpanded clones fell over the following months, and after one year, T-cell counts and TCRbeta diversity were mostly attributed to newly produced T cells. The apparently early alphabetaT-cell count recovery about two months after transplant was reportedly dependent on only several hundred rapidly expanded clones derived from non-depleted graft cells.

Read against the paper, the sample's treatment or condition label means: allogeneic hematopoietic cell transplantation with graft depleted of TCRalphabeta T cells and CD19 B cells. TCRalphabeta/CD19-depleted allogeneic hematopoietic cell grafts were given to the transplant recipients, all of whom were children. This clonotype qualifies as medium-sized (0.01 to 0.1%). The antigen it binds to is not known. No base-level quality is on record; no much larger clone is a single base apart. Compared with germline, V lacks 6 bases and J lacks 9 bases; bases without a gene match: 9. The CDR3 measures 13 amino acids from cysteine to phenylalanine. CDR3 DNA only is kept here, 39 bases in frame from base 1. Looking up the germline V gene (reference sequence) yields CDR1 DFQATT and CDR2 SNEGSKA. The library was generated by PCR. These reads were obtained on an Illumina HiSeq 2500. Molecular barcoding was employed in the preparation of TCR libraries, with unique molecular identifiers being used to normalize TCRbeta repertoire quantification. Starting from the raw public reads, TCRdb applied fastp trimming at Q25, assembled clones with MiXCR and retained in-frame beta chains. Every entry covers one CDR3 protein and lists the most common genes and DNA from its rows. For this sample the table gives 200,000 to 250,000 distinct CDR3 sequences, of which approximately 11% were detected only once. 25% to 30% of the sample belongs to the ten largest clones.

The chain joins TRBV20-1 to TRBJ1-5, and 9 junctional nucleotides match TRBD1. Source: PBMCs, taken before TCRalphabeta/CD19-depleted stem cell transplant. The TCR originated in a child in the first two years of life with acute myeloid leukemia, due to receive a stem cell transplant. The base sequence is TGCAGTGCCCCGGGACAGGGATTGGGGCCCCAGCATTTT. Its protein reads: CSAPGQGLGPQHF.